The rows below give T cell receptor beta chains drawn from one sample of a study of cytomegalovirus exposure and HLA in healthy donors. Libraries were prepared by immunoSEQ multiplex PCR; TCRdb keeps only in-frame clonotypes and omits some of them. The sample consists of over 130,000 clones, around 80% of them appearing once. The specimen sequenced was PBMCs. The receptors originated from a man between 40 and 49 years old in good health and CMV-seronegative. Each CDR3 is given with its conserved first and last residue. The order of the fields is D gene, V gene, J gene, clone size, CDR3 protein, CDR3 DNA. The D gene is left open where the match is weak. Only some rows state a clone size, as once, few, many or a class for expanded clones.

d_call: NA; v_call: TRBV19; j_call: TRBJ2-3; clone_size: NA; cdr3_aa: CASSIVAASTDTQYF; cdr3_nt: TGTGCCAGTAGTATTGTAGCGGCTAGCACAGATACGCAGTATTTT
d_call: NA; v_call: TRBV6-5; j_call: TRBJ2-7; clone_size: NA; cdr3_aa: CASSSPFGMTYEQYF; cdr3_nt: TGTGCCAGCAGTTCCCCCTTCGGGATGACCTACGAGCAGTACTTC
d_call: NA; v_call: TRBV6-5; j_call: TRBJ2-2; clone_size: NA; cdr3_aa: CASWRAGRTGELFF; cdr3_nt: TGTGCCAGCTGGAGGGCAGGGCGAACCGGGGAGCTGTTTTTT
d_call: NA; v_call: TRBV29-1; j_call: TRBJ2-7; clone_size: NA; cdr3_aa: CSVGTGKGHEQYF; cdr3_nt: TGCAGCGTTGGAACAGGGAAGGGCCACGAGCAGTACTTC
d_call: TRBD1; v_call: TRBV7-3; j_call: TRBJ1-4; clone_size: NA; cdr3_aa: CASSLTPPGTGNEKLFF; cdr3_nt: TGTGCCAGCAGCTTAACCCCCCCGGGGACAGGGAATGAAAAACTGTTTTTT
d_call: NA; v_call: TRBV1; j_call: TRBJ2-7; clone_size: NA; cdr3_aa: CTSSHRAHEQYF; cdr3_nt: TGCACCAGCAGCCACAGGGCCCACGAGCAGTACTTC
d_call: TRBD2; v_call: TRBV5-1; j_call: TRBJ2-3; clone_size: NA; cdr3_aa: CASSVRGVAGSGTDTQYF; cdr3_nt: TGCGCCAGCAGCGTGAGGGGGGTAGCGGGATCCGGCACAGATACGCAGTATTTT
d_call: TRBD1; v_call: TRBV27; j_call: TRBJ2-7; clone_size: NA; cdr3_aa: CASSQPTGFHEQYF; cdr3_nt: TGTGCCAGCAGTCAACCGACAGGGTTCCACGAGCAGTACTTC
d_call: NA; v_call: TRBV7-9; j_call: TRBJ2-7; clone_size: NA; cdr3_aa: CASSFRQGTNYEQYF; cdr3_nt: TGTGCCAGCAGCTTTCGACAGGGGACTAACTACGAGCAGTACTTC
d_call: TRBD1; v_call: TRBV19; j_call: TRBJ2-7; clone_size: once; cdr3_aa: CASSIRDSVYEQYF; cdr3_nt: TGTGCCAGTAGTATCCGGGACAGCGTTTACGAGCAGTACTTC
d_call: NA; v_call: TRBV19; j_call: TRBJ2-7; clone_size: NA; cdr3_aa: CASSTGRVYEQYF; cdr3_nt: TGTGCCAGTAGTACCGGCAGGGTCTACGAGCAGTACTTC
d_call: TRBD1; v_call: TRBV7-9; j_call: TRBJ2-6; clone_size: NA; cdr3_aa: CASSRDRAGANVLTF; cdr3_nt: TGTGCCAGCAGCCGAGACAGGGCTGGGGCCAACGTCCTGACTTTC
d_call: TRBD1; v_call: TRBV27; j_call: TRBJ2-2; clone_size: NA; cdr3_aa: CASSRPGQGAGELFF; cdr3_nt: TGTGCCAGCAGTCGTCCGGGACAGGGGGCCGGGGAGCTGTTTTTT
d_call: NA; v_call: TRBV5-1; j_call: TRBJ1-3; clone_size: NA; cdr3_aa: CASSFRGEEDTIYF; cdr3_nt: TGCGCCAGCAGCTTTCGAGGGGAGGAGGACACCATATATTTT
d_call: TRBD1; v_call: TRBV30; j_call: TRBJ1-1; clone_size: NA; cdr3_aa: CAWDRANTEAFF; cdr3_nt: TGTGCCTGGGACAGGGCAAACACTGAAGCTTTCTTT
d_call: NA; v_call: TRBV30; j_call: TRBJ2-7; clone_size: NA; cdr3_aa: CACGSEQYF; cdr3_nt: TGTGCCTGCGGGAGTGAACAGTACTTC
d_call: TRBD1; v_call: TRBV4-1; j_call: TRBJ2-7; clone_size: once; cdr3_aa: CASSQESSGGDRYEQYF; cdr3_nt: TGCGCCAGCAGCCAAGAGTCCTCAGGGGGCGATCGATACGAGCAGTACTTC
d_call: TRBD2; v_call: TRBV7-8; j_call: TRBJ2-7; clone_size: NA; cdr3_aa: CASSFRPGTSGTSSYEQYF; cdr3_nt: TGTGCCAGCAGCTTTAGGCCCGGGACTAGCGGGACGAGCTCCTACGAGCAGTACTTC
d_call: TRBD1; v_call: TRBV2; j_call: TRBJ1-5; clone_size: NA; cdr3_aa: CASRTGTGEMQPQHF; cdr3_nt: TGTGCCAGCAGAACCGGTACAGGGGAGATGCAGCCCCAGCATTTT
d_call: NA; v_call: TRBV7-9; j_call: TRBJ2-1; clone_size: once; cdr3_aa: CASSFAGKDNEQFF; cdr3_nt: TGTGCCAGCAGCTTCGCGGGGAAGGACAATGAGCAGTTCTTC
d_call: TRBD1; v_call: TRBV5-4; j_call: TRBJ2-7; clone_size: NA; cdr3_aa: CASSSFDRGGASYEQYF; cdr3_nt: TGTGCCAGCAGCTCCTTCGACAGGGGGGGAGCCTCCTACGAGCAGTACTTC